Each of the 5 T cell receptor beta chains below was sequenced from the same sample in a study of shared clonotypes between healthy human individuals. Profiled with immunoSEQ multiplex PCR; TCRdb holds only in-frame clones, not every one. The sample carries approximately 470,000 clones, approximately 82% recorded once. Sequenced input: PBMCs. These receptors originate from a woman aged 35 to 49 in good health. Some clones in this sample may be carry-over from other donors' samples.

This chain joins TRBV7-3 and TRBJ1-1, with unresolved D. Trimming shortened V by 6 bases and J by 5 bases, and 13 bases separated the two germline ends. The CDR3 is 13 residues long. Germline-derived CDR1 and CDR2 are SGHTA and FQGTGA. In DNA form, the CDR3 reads TGTGCCAGCAGACAACGGAGAGAGACTGAAGCTTTCTTT. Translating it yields CASRQRRETEAFF.

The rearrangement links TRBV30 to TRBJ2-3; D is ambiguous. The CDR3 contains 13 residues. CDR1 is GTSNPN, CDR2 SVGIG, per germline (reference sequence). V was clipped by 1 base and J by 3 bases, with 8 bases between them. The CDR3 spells CAWSGIGTDTQYF. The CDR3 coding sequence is TGTGCCTGGAGTGGAATAGGGACAGATACGCAGTATTTT.

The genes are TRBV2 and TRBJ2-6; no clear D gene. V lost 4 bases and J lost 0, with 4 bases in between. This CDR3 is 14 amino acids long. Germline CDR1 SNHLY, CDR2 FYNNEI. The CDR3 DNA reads TGTGCCAGCAGTGCGAACTCTGGGGCCAACGTCCTGACTTTC. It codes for CASSANSGANVLTF. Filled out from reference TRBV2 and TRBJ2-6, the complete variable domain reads EPEVTQTPSHQVTQMGQEVILRCVPISNHLYFYWYRQILGQKVEFLVSFYNNEISEKSEIFDDQFSVERPDGSNFTLKIRSTKLEDSAMYFCASSANSGANVLTFGAGSRLTVL.

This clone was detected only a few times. The CDR3 region is CATSRVGSSETQYF. The DNA for the CDR3 is TGTGCCACCAGCAGAGTAGGCAGTTCGGAGACCCAGTACTTC. This rearrangement joins TRBV15 to TRBJ2-5; D gene uncertain. Germline V gives CDR1 LNHNV, CDR2 YYDKDF (reference sequence). This CDR3 spans 14 amino acids. V gave up 1 base and J gave up 5 bases, with 11 bases separating them.

CDR3 in amino acids: CASSFQLADTQYF. CDR3 nucleotides: TGTGCCAGCAGCTTCCAGCTAGCAGATACGCAGTATTTT. The V and J genes are TRBV7-8 and TRBJ2-3, with D uncertain. Germline V lookup: CDR1 SGHVS, CDR2 FQNEAQ. V lost 3 bases, J lost 4 bases, and 8 bases lay in between. The CDR3 spans 13 residues. Full variable domain (missing parts from reference TRBV7-8 and TRBJ2-3): GAGVSQSPRYKVAKRGQDVALRCDPISGHVSLFWYQQALGQGPEFLTYFQNEAQLDKSGLPSDRFFAERPEGSVSTLKIQRTQQEDSAVYLCASSFQLADTQYFGPGTRLTVL.